Each of the 31 T cell receptor beta chains below was sequenced from the same sample in a study of Graves' ophthalmopathy and Graves' hyperthyroidism. RNA transcripts were the template, and TCR beta CDR3 regions were amplified from them. RT-PCR in the first round used HTBI primers; a second-round multiplex PCR followed. TCRdb reprocessed the multiplex PCR reads via MiXCR and lists one record per CDR3 protein. The sample contains almost 750,000 distinct CDR3 sequences, 40% of which appear only once. What was sequenced was peripheral blood. The receptors were gathered from an adult man with Graves' ophthalmopathy.

About this clonotype: A much larger clone sits a single nucleotide away, making a read error possible. The chain's CDR3 is CSASSYLGTETQYF. CDR3 sequence (DNA): TGCAGTGCTAGCAGCTACCTGGGAACGGAGACCCAGTACTTC. The chain has TRBV20-1 and TRBJ2-5; D remains unclear. The germline gives CDR1 DFQATT, CDR2 SNEGSKA (reference sequence). V was trimmed by 3 bases and J by 5 bases, leaving 16 bases between them. This CDR3 is built from 14 residues.

The V gene is TRBV19, the J gene TRBJ1-6; TRBD1 aligns across 9 bases. Germline assignment: CDR1 LNHDA and CDR2 SQIVND (reference sequence). Losses at the gene ends were 9 bases for V and 10 bases for J; bases not matched to a gene: 4. The CDR3 is 12 amino acids. For the CDR3, the DNA is TGTGCCAGCCAGGGACAGGGCTCACCCCTCCACTTT. It specifies CASQGQGSPLHF.

This clonotype was observed at least ten times. The rearrangement joins TRBV15 to TRBJ2-7; no clear D gene. Germline CDR1 reads LNHNV; CDR2 reads YYDKDF (reference sequence). The CDR3 is 13 amino acids. Trimming left V 1 base short and J 2 bases short, with 6 bases between. CDR3 region: CATSRGPTYEQYF. The DNA of the CDR3 is TGTGCCACCAGCAGAGGGCCGACCTACGAGCAGTACTTC.

This clonotype occurred a few times. The junction departs from germline at one end; a sequencing error may be responsible. V is TRBV7-9 and J is TRBJ2-5, with 16 bases fitting TRBD2. This CDR3 has 21 amino acids. In germline, CDR1 is SEHNR, CDR2 FQNEAQ (reference sequence). The CDR3 region is CASSLGLAGGTASTVQETQYF. For the CDR3, the DNA is TGCGCCAGCAGCTTGGGACTAGCGGGGGGGACGGCGTCCACCGTCCAAGAGACCCAGTACTTC.

About this clonotype itself: Being one base from a much bigger clone, this may be a read error. The conserved phenylalanine or tryptophan is not found at the CDR3 terminus, so this likely reflects a read error. The chain uses TRBV7-8 and TRBJ2-5; D gene ambiguous. V was cut by 2 bases and J by 2 bases, with 6 bases left in between. This CDR3 has 13 residues. Per the germline V gene, CDR1 is SGHVS and CDR2 is FQNEAQ. CDR3: CASSLLVQETQYS. The CDR3 nucleotides are TGTGCCAGCAGCTTACTGGTACAAGAGACCCAGTACTCC.

The V and J genes are TRBV2 and TRBJ2-5; TRBD2 agrees at 10 bases. V lost 8 bases and J lost 1; bases outside the gene matches: 10. Germline V CDR1 and CDR2: SNHLY, FYNNEI. This CDR3 is built from 16 residues. CDR3 DNA sequence: TGTGCCAGCTCGAGTCCCCTAGCGGGGGTCCAAGAGACCCAGTACTTC. Protein sequence: CASSSPLAGVQETQYF. The entire variable domain, with the rest obtained from reference TRBV2 and TRBJ2-5, is as follows: EPEVTQTPSHQVTQMGQEVILRCVPISNHLYFYWYRQILGQKVEFLVSFYNNEISEKSEIFDDQFSVERPDGSNFTLKIRSTKLEDSAMYFCASSSPLAGVQETQYFGPGTRLLVL.

Turning to this clonotype: A much more abundant neighbour one base away suggests this may be a read error. The J gene is TRBJ1-2, the V gene TRBV28; possible D gene TRBD1, 6 bases. V dropped 5 bases and J dropped 7 bases, with 11 bases sitting between them. The germline CDR1 and CDR2 sequences are MDHEN and SYDVKM. This CDR3 has 12 amino acids. In nucleotides, the CDR3 is TGTGCCAGCAGTCCAGGGGATTGTGGCTACACCTTC. It translates to CASSPGDCGYTF.

This clonotype was recorded many times. V usage is TRBV29-1 and J usage is TRBJ2-5; D possibly matches TRBD1 or TRBD2 (5 bases each). V lost 4 bases, J lost 2 bases, and 8 bases lay in between. The CDR3 length is 12 residues. The germline CDR1 and CDR2 sequences are SQVTM and ANQGSEA. CDR3 in DNA: TGCAGCGTTGGGGACGGACAAGAGACCCAGTACTTC. Encoded protein: CSVGDGQETQYF.

The J gene is TRBJ1-4, the V gene TRBV7-2; D is possibly TRBD1 (6 bases). V was trimmed by 1 base and J by 8 bases, leaving 20 bases between them. CDR3 length: 17 amino acids. The germline gives CDR1 SGHTA, CDR2 FQGNSA. In DNA, the CDR3 is TGTGCCAGCAGCTTAGGACTAGCGGGGGGCCCCGGAGAAAAACTGTTTTTT. Residues: CASSLGLAGGPGEKLFF.

The genes are TRBV11-2 and TRBJ1-1; maybe TRBD1 (5 bases). V dropped 4 bases and J dropped 1 base, with 16 bases sitting between them. CDR1 and CDR2 from the germline V gene are SGHAT and FQNNGV. CDR3 length equals 16 residues. The CDR3 sequence: CASSSTGRRPNTEAFF. Written as DNA, the CDR3 is TGTGCCAGCAGCTCGACGGGACGTCGGCCGAACACTGAAGCTTTCTTT. Full variable domain (remainder filled in from reference TRBV11-2 and TRBJ1-1): EAGVAQSPRYKIIEKRQSVAFWCNPISGHATLYWYQQILGQGPKLLIQFQNNGVVDDSQLPKDRFSAERLKGVDSTLKIQPAKLEDSAVYLCASSSTGRRPNTEAFFGQGTRLTVV.

The V call is TRBV7-2, the J call TRBJ2-2; tentatively, D is TRBD2 (5 bases). V lost 5 bases to trimming and J lost 5 bases, with 12 bases between them. The CDR3 is 14 amino acids. Germline CDR1 and CDR2: SGHTA and FQGNSA. CDR3 nucleotides: TGTGCCAGCAGCCCCCGACTAATAACCGGGGAGCTGTTTTTT. The encoded protein is CASSPRLITGELFF.

The chain couples TRBV29-1 to TRBJ1-2, with 7 bases that match TRBD1. After removal of 8 bases from V and 7 bases from J, the junction contained 7 bases not matched to a gene. There are 11 residues in the CDR3. Germline V gives CDR1 SQVTM, CDR2 ANQGSEA. The CDR3 DNA follows: TGCAGCCACACAGGGGAAGGTGGCTACACCTTC. Its protein is CSHTGEGGYTF.

This chain joins TRBV25-1 and TRBJ1-5; possible D gene TRBD1, 6 bases. The CDR3 is 15 residues long. The germline gives CDR1 MGHDK, CDR2 SYGVNS. Trimming removed 3 bases from V and 4 bases from J, with 13 bases in between. DNA for the CDR3: TGTGCCAGCAGTGACGTGAGGGGGAGGAATCAGCCCCAGCATTTT. This gives the protein CASSDVRGRNQPQHF.

This clonotype was detected ten times or more. The chain couples TRBV2 to TRBJ2-7; D not certain. The CDR3 length is 11 residues. Germline V gene data show CDR1 as SNHLY and CDR2 as FYNNEI. Trimming stripped 8 bases from V and 3 bases from J, with 8 bases between. For the CDR3, the DNA is TGTGCCAGCGGCGAACACTACGAGCAGTACTTC. Its translation: CASGEHYEQYF.

The chain couples TRBV2 to TRBJ1-5; 12 positions match TRBD1. This CDR3 is 15 amino acids long. Trimming at V came to 9 bases and at J to 2 bases, leaving 5 bases not matched to a gene. Germline V gene sequence: CDR1 SNHLY, CDR2 FYNNEI. CDR3 loop: CASSGTGGGNQPQHF. In DNA, the CDR3 is TGTGCCAGTTCCGGGACAGGGGGCGGCAATCAGCCCCAGCATTTT.

This clonotype was detected many times. The chain recombines TRBV15 with TRBJ2-5; unclear D gene. CDR1 and CDR2 (germline): LNHNV, YYDKDF (reference sequence). V was shortened by 0 bases and J by 7 bases, with 12 bases between the two germline ends. This CDR3 is 14 amino acids long. In DNA form, the CDR3 reads TGTGCCACCAGCAGAGATTACGAGAAAGGGACCCAGTACTTC. Its protein product is CATSRDYEKGTQYF.

In nucleotides, the CDR3 is TGTGCCAGCGCCGGCACAGGGTTTAAGCCCCAGCATTTT. This encodes CASAGTGFKPQHF. The chain joins TRBV24-1 to TRBJ1-5; D is possibly TRBD1 (6 bases). Trimming stripped 11 bases from V and 8 bases from J, with 18 bases between. This CDR3 region has 13 residues. CDR1 and CDR2 (germline): KGHDR, SFDVKD.

This clonotype was counted only a few times. The rearrangement joins TRBV10-3 to TRBJ1-4; 8 bases are shared with TRBD1. The V and J ends lost 6 bases and 0 bases, in that order; junction bases with no gene match: 12. CDR1 ENHRY and CDR2 SYGVKD come from the germline V gene. The CDR3 spans 18 residues. Written as DNA, the CDR3 is TGTGCCATCAGCGCGGGACAGGAGATCCTTGCAACTAATGAAAAACTGTTTTTT. Amino acids: CAISAGQEILATNEKLFF.

This clonotype showed up many times. The chain is built from TRBV10-2 and TRBJ1-1; D gene ambiguous. V was cut by 10 bases and J by 2 bases, with 8 bases left in between. The germline V gene has CDR1 WSHSY and CDR2 SAAADI. This CDR3 is 11 amino acids long. CDR3 amino acids: CATAINTEAFF. CDR3 nucleotides: TGCGCCACCGCAATAAACACTGAAGCTTTCTTT.

The V and J genes are TRBV25-1 and TRBJ1-6; 10 nucleotides align to TRBD1. The CDR3 covers 16 residues. The germline gives CDR1 MGHDK, CDR2 SYGVNS. V dropped 5 bases and J dropped 7; count of bases not matched to a gene: 8. Written as DNA, the CDR3 is TGTGCCAGCAGTCTTACCTCGACAGGGGGCAATTCACCCCTCCACTTT. Its translation is CASSLTSTGGNSPLHF.

In its sample, this clonotype was seen many times. This chain links TRBV19 with TRBJ2-7; 7 bases line up with TRBD1. Germline V gene lookup returns CDR1 LNHDA and CDR2 SQIVND (reference sequence). There are 15 residues in the CDR3. Trimming took 6 bases from V and 3 from J; bases not matched to a gene: 11. Here the CDR3 reads CASSQIGNRGYEQYF. The CDR3 DNA is TGTGCCAGTAGCCAGATCGGGAACAGGGGCTACGAGCAGTACTTC. Drawing the rest from reference TRBV19 and TRBJ2-7, the complete variable domain is DGGITQSPKYLFRKEGQNVTLSCEQNLNHDAMYWYRQDPGQGLRLIYYSQIVNDFQKGDIAEGYSVSREKKESFPLTVTSAQKNPTAFYLCASSQIGNRGYEQYFGPGTRLTVT.

Many counts were recorded for this clonotype. V usage is TRBV9 and J usage is TRBJ2-5; D remains unclear. V was clipped by 1 base and J by 0 bases, with 7 bases between them. Germline CDR1 reads SGDLS; CDR2 reads YYNGEE. The CDR3 sequence is 14 residues long. The CDR3 DNA is TGTGCCAGCAGCGTAACGTGGAACCAAGAGACCCAGTACTTC. This codes for CASSVTWNQETQYF.

Note on this clonotype: The DNA is omitted, as the CDR3 cannot be located on it reliably, and the CDR3 follows TCRdb's listing. The V and J genes are TRBV7-2 and TRBJ2-7; the D call TRBD2 from the table was never checked on the DNA. The CDR3 adds up to 20 amino acids, both ends counted. CDR1 and CDR2 from the germline V gene are SGHTA and FQGNSA. The CDR3 protein is CASSFYICSARATSGYEQYF.

This clonotype has only a few counts. The rearrangement uses TRBV4-2 and TRBJ2-5; 12 bases fit TRBD2. The germline gives CDR1 LGHNA, CDR2 YNFKEQ. The J segment lost 4 bases and the V segment lost 1 base, leaving 4 bases of the junction unmatched. This CDR3 spans 16 amino acids. CDR3 coding DNA: TGTGCCAGCAGCCAAGTTCTAGCGGGAGGGGGAGAGACCCAGTACTTC. As protein: CASSQVLAGGGETQYF.

The chain employs TRBV20-1 and TRBJ2-7; D remains ambiguous. V was shortened by 0 bases and J by 4 bases, with 13 bases between the two germline ends. The CDR3 extends over 14 amino acids. Germline lookup yields CDR1 DFQATT and CDR2 SNEGSKA (reference sequence). CDR3 nucleotide sequence: TGCAGTGCTAGAGATAGTGGCCTCGTTTACGAGCAGTACTTC. Protein sequence: CSARDSGLVYEQYF.

This clonotype was observed a handful of times. The chain couples TRBV6-6 to TRBJ1-2; D unresolved. Trimming removed 8 bases at V and 4 bases at J, with 14 bases between. The CDR3 has 13 residues. Germline CDR1 reads MNHNY; CDR2 reads SVGAGI (reference sequence). DNA of the CDR3: TGTGCCAGCGAGTCAAGCGGAAGCTATGGCTACACCTTC. As protein: CASESSGSYGYTF.

This clonotype has a count of ten or more. The V and J genes are TRBV5-5 and TRBJ1-2, with 7 positions matching TRBD1. The junction had 7 bases not matched to a gene; V was cut back by 3 bases and J by 8 bases. Germline values: CDR1 SGHKS, CDR2 YYEKEE (reference sequence). The CDR3 is made up of 13 amino acids. The DNA for the CDR3 is TGTGCCAGCAGCTCTGCGGCAGGGGGAGGCTACACCTTC. It yields the protein CASSSAAGGGYTF.

This clonotype was picked up a small number of times. This may stem from a read error, because a much larger clone lies one nucleotide away. J is TRBJ1-1 and V is TRBV7-2; 8 positions match TRBD1. This CDR3 is 13 amino acids long. Germline CDR1 SGHTA, CDR2 FQGNSA. J was trimmed by 3 bases and V by 5 bases; bases with no gene match: 2. The CDR3 DNA follows: TGTGCCAGCAGCATGGACAGGGACACTGAAGCTTTCTTT. It codes for CASSMDRDTEAFF.

This clonotype was seen at least ten times. The chain has TRBV5-1 and TRBJ1-4; D is ambiguous. V was clipped by 0 bases and J by 7 bases, with 13 bases between them. Germline values: CDR1 SGHRS, CDR2 YFSETQ. The CDR3 loop spans 15 amino acids. The CDR3 sequence: CASSLEGSNVEKLFF. In nucleotides, the CDR3 is TGCGCCAGCAGCTTGGAGGGAAGCAACGTTGAAAAACTGTTTTTT.

On this clonotype: The germline gene is not matched at one end of the junction; a read error may be the cause. This chain connects TRBV10-3 to TRBJ1-2; D is unclear. The CDR3 extends over 16 amino acids. Germline V lookup: CDR1 ENHRY, CDR2 SYGVKD. The CDR3 DNA follows: TGTGCCAGCAGTCACTACCGACGGACTGCTAACTATGGCTACACCTTC. This gives the protein CASSHYRRTANYGYTF.

The gene calls are TRBV2 and TRBJ1-6; D not resolved. CDR3 length equals 13 residues. Germline CDR1 and CDR2: SNHLY and FYNNEI. Trimming left V 7 bases short and J 10 bases short, with 14 bases between. CDR3 loop: CASTIPPASPLHF. CDR3 in DNA: TGTGCCAGCACTATTCCCCCCGCGTCACCCCTCCACTTT.